Below are 11 T cell receptor beta chains sequenced from a single sample in a study of cytomegalovirus exposure and HLA in healthy donors. Use of 60 Vbeta and 13 Jbeta primers characterized the PCR. Generated by immunoSEQ multiplex PCR, the TCRdb table keeps only in-frame clones and is missing some. This sample has around 200,000 clones; around 88% occur once, and the top ten carry approximately 0.31%. Sequenced input: PBMCs. Receptors were obtained from a woman in her twenties or thirties in good health and CMV-seronegative.

This rearrangement joins TRBV5-1 to TRBJ1-2; D perhaps matches TRBD1 (5 bases). CDR1 and CDR2 from the germline V gene are SGHRS and YFSETQ. The CDR3 is 15 amino acids. Trimming stripped 0 bases from V and 1 base from J, with 10 bases between. The CDR3 protein is CASSLAGTNNYGYTF. CDR3 coding DNA: TGCGCCAGCAGCTTGGCGGGGACTAATAACTATGGCTACACCTTC.

This chain joins TRBV30 and TRBJ2-1; 8 bases align to TRBD1. The CDR3 spans 15 residues. Looked up from germline, CDR1 is GTSNPN and CDR2 is SVGIG (reference sequence). Trimming at V came to 6 bases and at J to 3 bases, leaving 10 bases not matched to a gene. The CDR3 loop reads CACEYRDRNYNEQFF. CDR3 sequence (DNA): TGTGCCTGCGAATACCGGGACAGGAACTACAATGAGCAGTTCTTC.

This clone was found once. The gene calls are TRBV7-9 and TRBJ2-7, with 7 bases fitting TRBD2. The germline V gene has CDR1 SEHNR and CDR2 FQNEAQ (reference sequence). The length of the CDR3 is 14 residues. After removal of 5 bases from V and 1 base from J, the junction contained 5 bases not matched to a gene. The CDR3 nucleotides read TGTGCCAGCAGCCTCACGGGGGGTTCCTACGAGCAGTACTTC. Encoded protein: CASSLTGGSYEQYF.

The chain joins TRBV27 to TRBJ2-7; 9 nucleotides agree with TRBD1. J gave up 0 bases and V 6 bases, and 12 bases lay outside the gene matches. CDR3 length equals 17 residues. Germline assignment: CDR1 MNHEY and CDR2 SMNVEV (reference sequence). The CDR3 DNA reads as TGTGCCAGCAGCCCGGGACAGGGTCGGGGCAGCTCCTACGAGCAGTACTTC. Translation: CASSPGQGRGSSYEQYF.

The chain recombines TRBV7-8 with TRBJ1-1, with 7 bases that match TRBD1. The CDR3 totals 15 residues. Germline CDR1 reads SGHVS; CDR2 reads FQNEAQ. V gave up 5 bases and J gave up 0 bases; unmatched junction bases: 6. The CDR3 nucleotides read TGTGCCAGCAGCACCAGGGGGTTCATGAACACTGAAGCTTTCTTT. This gives the protein CASSTRGFMNTEAFF.

V is TRBV6-5 and J is TRBJ2-1, with 9 bases lining up with TRBD2. CDR3 size: 15 residues. The germline V gene has CDR1 MNHEY and CDR2 SVGAGI. With 6 bases clipped from V and 4 bases from J, the junction kept 7 bases outside the gene matches. The CDR3 protein is CASRDLAGFYNEQFF. The CDR3 nucleotides read TGTGCCAGCAGAGATCTAGCGGGGTTTTACAATGAGCAGTTCTTC.

The V call is TRBV5-1, the J call TRBJ1-2, with D unresolved. Trimming shortened V by 1 base and J by 2 bases, and 12 bases separated the two germline ends. CDR3 size: 15 residues. Germline V lookup: CDR1 SGHRS, CDR2 YFSETQ. CDR3 residues: CASSLHVRGNYGYTF. CDR3 nucleotides: TGCGCCAGCAGCTTGCACGTCAGAGGGAACTATGGCTACACCTTC.

V is TRBV6-5 and J is TRBJ2-2; D not certain. The CDR3 consists of 14 residues. V was pared by 2 bases and J by 4 bases, with 8 bases between. Germline loops: CDR1 MNHEY, CDR2 SVGAGI. The DNA for the CDR3 is TGTGCCAGCAGTTACACAAATCCCACCGGGGAGCTGTTTTTT. Protein sequence: CASSYTNPTGELFF.

The count of this clone is one. This sequence joins TRBV6-1 and TRBJ2-7, with D possibly TRBD2 on 5 matching bases. The CDR3 is 14 amino acids. Looked up from germline, CDR1 is MNHNS and CDR2 is SASEGT. Between the trimmed V and J ends, which lost 1 base and 2 bases, there was a span of 9 bases. The CDR3 sequence: CASSEDGVPYEQYF. The CDR3 DNA follows: TGTGCCAGCAGTGAAGACGGGGTTCCCTACGAGCAGTACTTC.

V and J are TRBV5-6 and TRBJ2-5; 7 bases fit TRBD2. This CDR3 is 15 amino acids long. Germline CDR1 and CDR2: SGHDT and YYEEEE. Losses at the gene ends were 2 bases for V and 3 bases for J; bases not matched to a gene: 7. This CDR3 reads CASSFGAGREETQYF. CDR3 DNA: TGTGCCAGCAGCTTCGGAGCGGGGAGGGAAGAGACCCAGTACTTC.

This clone was observed once. The chain employs TRBV6-5 and TRBJ2-5; the D gene is possibly TRBD2 (5 bases). The CDR3 contains 12 residues. Germline-derived CDR1 and CDR2 are MNHEY and SVGAGI. Trimming pared 5 bases from V and 6 bases from J, leaving 10 bases between. The CDR3 DNA sequence: TGTGCCAGCAGTCGGGGTGAGAAGACCCAGTACTTC. Protein: CASSRGEKTQYF.